The 9 T cell receptor beta chains presented below share a single source sample, sequenced in a study of CD4+ T cells in melanoma. Profiling relied on immunoSEQ multiplex PCR, and the TCRdb table lists in-frame clones only, not all of them. The sample records about 10,000 clones, 75% to 80% being singletons. Sequencing was done on a sample of cells from a culture (not recorded whether cultured in vitro). These receptors were obtained from a human donor with melanoma.

V usage is TRBV4-1 and J usage is TRBJ2-5; D unclear. Germline values: CDR1 MGHRA, CDR2 YSYEKL. The CDR3 runs 15 residues. V shed 3 bases and J shed 0 bases, with 11 bases lying between them. CDR3 in amino acids: CASSHADGYQETQYF. Written as DNA, the CDR3 is TGCGCCAGCAGCCACGCGGATGGTTACCAAGAGACCCAGTACTTC.

Judged by abundance, this clone is hyperexpanded (1% or more). The chain is built from TRBV7-2 and TRBJ2-7, with 8 positions matching TRBD2. CDR1 and CDR2 (germline): SGHTA, FQGNSA. V shed 5 bases and J 2 bases; nucleotides not matched to a gene: 14. This CDR3 is 17 amino acids long. The CDR3: CASSTRLGAGATYEQYF. The CDR3 nucleotides are TGTGCCAGCAGCACACGCCTGGGAGCGGGGGCCACCTACGAGCAGTACTTC. Variable domain in full (rest from reference TRBV7-2 and TRBJ2-7): GAGVSQSPSNKVTEKGKDVELRCDPISGHTALYWYRQSLGQGLEFLIYFQGNSAPDKSGLPSDRFSAERTGGSVSTLTIQRTQQEDSAVYLCASSTRLGAGATYEQYFGPGTRLTVT.

This chain joins TRBV5-4 and TRBJ1-1; D unclear. Germline values: CDR1 SGHNT, CDR2 YYREEE (reference sequence). The CDR3 consists of 13 residues. Trimming left V 1 base short and J 1 base short, with 5 bases between. CDR3 region: CASSLTENTEAFF. CDR3 nucleotides: TGTGCCAGCAGCTTGACAGAGAACACTGAAGCTTTCTTT.

The chain combines TRBV29-1 with TRBJ1-1, with D unresolved. The CDR3 spans 13 residues. In germline, CDR1 is SQVTM, CDR2 ANQGSEA. Trimming left V 3 bases short and J 1 base short, with 9 bases between. The CDR3 sequence: CSVDLRRNTEAFF. The CDR3 DNA reads as TGCAGCGTTGACCTCCGACGGAACACTGAAGCTTTCTTT.

V and J are TRBV11-2 and TRBJ1-2, with D maybe TRBD1 (6 bases). Trimming cost V 5 bases and J 2 bases, with 9 bases left between them. Germline CDR1 SGHAT, CDR2 FQNNGV. The CDR3 runs 13 residues. CDR3 residues: CASSPDRNYGYTF. The CDR3 nucleotides read TGTGCCAGCAGCCCTGACAGGAACTATGGCTACACCTTC. Supplemented by reference TRBV11-2 and TRBJ1-2, the full variable domain reads EAGVAQSPRYKIIEKRQSVAFWCNPISGHATLYWYQQILGQGPKLLIQFQNNGVVDDSQLPKDRFSAERLKGVDSTLKIQPAKLEDSAVYLCASSPDRNYGYTFGSGTRLTVV.

The chain has TRBV5-1 and TRBJ2-5, with D possibly matching TRBD2 (5 bases). V shed 0 bases and J shed 5 bases, with 23 bases lying between them. Germline V gene data show CDR1 as SGHRS and CDR2 as YFSETQ. CDR3 size: 18 residues. In DNA form, the CDR3 reads TGCGCCAGCAGCTTGGGGGCCAACCAGAACATAGGCGGGGAGACCCAGTACTTC. This gives the protein CASSLGANQNIGGETQYF.

The chain employs TRBV5-1 and TRBJ2-2, with a possible D match to TRBD2 (6 bases). This CDR3 comprises 20 residues. The germline V and J ends were trimmed by 3 bases and 0 bases, with 24 bases remaining between them. CDR1 and CDR2 from the germline V gene are SGHRS and YFSETQ. The CDR3 DNA reads as TGCGCCAGCAGCTCGTTCGGCGGGCGGGGATTAAGGCCGAACACCGGGGAGCTGTTTTTT. Protein product: CASSSFGGRGLRPNTGELFF.

The chain carries TRBV5-5 and TRBJ1-2, with D perhaps matching TRBD1 (6 bases). There are 14 residues in the CDR3. Germline V CDR1 and CDR2: SGHKS, YYEKEE (reference sequence). V dropped 3 bases and J dropped 5 bases, with 14 bases sitting between them. The CDR3 here is CASSWTDGQYGYTF. The CDR3 region has the DNA TGTGCCAGCAGCTGGACGGACGGACAGTATGGCTACACCTTC.

This clone was seen only once. A junction end diverges from the germline sequence, so it may reflect a read error. The chain carries TRBV10-3 and TRBJ2-7; maybe TRBD2 (5 bases). Germline V CDR1 and CDR2: ENHRY, SYGVKD. CDR3 length: 12 amino acids. CDR3 loop: CALSSGTYEQYF. CDR3 DNA sequence: TGTGCCCTCAGCTCCGGGACCTACGAGCAGTACTTC.